The source of this T cell receptor (beta chain) is a study of regulatory T cells in long-lasting Graves disease. As for the study in general: Antithyroid drug exposure in newly diagnosed Graves' patients had lasted under 3 months.

This clonotype has at least ten counts. The time point is: newly diagnosed GD, antithyroid drugs for less than 3 months. The TCR library used RNA extracted from PBMCs. Tubes containing EDTA received about 9.7 milliliters of drawn peripheral blood. Arm-PCR of CDR3 regions and iRepertoire HTBI primers were used to build TCR beta libraries. TCRdb fed the multiplex PCR reads into MiXCR, producing one record per CDR3 protein. The sample lists approximately 400,000 distinct CDR3 sequences, 15% occurring once. These data were also reused for a study on T cells in Graves' hyperthyroidism and ophthalmopathy. This second report adds: Patients between 18 and 65 years old had hyperthyroidism, newly diagnosed and lasting under 2 months. Most thyroid clonotypes that were expanded above 0.001 also turned up in blood.

This TCR came from a woman in her 40s with Graves disease. The input for sequencing was peripheral blood mononuclear cells (PBMCs), taken at new diagnosis, from a patient treated with antithyroid drugs.

The CDR3 DNA is TGTGCCAGCAGCGTAAGCGGGACTAGCGGGAGGACCTACACAGATACGCAGTATTTT. This sequence encodes CASSVSGTSGRTYTDTQYF. This chain connects TRBV13 to TRBJ2-3; 15 bases fit TRBD2. CDR3 length equals 19 residues. V shed 5 bases and J 2 bases; nucleotides not matched to a gene: 11. The germline V gene has CDR1 PRHDT and CDR2 FYEKMQ (reference sequence).